This T cell receptor (beta chain) is from a study of blood T cell repertoires in COVID-19. The wider study: Some COVID-19 samples were acute and others convalescent; all came from the United States, Italy and Spain.

Only a few counts were recorded for this clone. Germline-derived CDR1 and CDR2 are LGHNA and YSLEER. The V segment lost 3 bases and the J segment 7 bases; nucleotides outside the gene matches: 9. The CDR3 has 16 amino acids. Method: immunoSEQ multiplex PCR; TCRdb's copy keeps in-frame clones and lacks some. The sample lists more than 80,000 clones; more than 65% were seen once. Sequenced material: peripheral blood. The rearrangement links TRBV4-3 to TRBJ2-2; 9 bases are shared with TRBD1. This TCR derives from a woman older than 75 with active or convalescent COVID-19. DNA of the CDR3: TGCGCCAGCAGCCAGGGCAGGACAGGGGCGGGCGGGGAGCTGTTTTTT. Amino acids: CASSQGRTGAGGELFF.